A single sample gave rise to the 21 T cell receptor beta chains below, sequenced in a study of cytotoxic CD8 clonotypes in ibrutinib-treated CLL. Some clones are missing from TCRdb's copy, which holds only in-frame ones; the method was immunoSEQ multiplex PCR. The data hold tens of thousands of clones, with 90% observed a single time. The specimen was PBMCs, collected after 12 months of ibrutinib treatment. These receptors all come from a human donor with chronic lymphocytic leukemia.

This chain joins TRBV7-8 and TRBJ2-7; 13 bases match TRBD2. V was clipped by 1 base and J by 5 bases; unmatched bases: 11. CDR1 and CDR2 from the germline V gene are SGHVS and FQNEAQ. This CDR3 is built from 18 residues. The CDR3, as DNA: TGTGCCAGCAGCTTAGGAGGACTAGCGGGAGCAGATCGGGACGAGCAGTACTTC. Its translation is CASSLGGLAGADRDEQYF.

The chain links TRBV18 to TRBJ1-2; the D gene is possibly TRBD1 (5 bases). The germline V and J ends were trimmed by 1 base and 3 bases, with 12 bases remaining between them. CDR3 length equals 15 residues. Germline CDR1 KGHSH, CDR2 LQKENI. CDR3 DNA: TGTGCCAGCTCACCACAGGCGGGACTGGACTATGGCTACACCTTC. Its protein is CASSPQAGLDYGYTF.

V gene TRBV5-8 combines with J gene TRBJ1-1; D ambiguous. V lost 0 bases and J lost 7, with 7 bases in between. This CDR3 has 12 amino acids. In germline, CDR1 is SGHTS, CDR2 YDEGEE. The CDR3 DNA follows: TGTGCCAGCAGCTTGGTCCAGATTGAAGCTTTCTTT. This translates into CASSLVQIEAFF.

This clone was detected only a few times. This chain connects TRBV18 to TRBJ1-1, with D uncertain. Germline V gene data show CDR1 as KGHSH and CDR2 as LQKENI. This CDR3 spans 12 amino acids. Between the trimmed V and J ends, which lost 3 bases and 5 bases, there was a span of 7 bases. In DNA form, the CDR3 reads TGTGCCAGCTCACCCACCGGGACTGAAGCTTTCTTT. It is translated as CASSPTGTEAFF. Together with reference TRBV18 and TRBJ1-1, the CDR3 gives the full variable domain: NAGVMQNPRHLVRRRGQEARLRCSPMKGHSHVYWYRQLPEEGLKFMVYLQKENIIDESGMPKERFSAEFPKEGPSILRIQQVVRGDSAAYFCASSPTGTEAFFGQGTRLTVV.

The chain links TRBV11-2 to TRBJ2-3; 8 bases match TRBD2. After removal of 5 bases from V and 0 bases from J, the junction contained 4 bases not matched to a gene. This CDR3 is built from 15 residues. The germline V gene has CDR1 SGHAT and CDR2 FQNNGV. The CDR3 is CASSPQRGSTDTQYF. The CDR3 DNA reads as TGTGCCAGCAGCCCCCAGCGGGGGAGCACAGATACGCAGTATTTT.

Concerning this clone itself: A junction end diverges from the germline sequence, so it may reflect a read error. CDR3 coding DNA: TGTGCCAGCAGCTTTCTTAGCGGGAGACTACCCGACTTC. Its translation is CASSFLSGRLPDF. The chain couples TRBV11-2 to TRBJ2-5; 9 positions match TRBD2. CDR3 size: 13 residues. The germline CDR1 and CDR2 sequences are SGHAT and FQNNGV.

Written as DNA, the CDR3 is TGTGCCTGGTCGATAGCGAGCTCACTCTACGAGCAGTACTTC. It translates to CAWSIASSLYEQYF. The chain employs TRBV30 and TRBJ2-7; maybe TRBD2 (5 bases). Trimming took off 5 bases at V and 3 bases at J, with 17 bases between the two ends. This CDR3 is built from 14 residues. The V gene's germline CDR1 is GTSNPN and CDR2 SVGIG (reference sequence).

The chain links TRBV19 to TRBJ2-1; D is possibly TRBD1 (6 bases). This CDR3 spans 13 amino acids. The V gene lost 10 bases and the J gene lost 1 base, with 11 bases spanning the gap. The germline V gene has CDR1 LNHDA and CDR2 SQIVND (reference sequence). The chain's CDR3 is CAIRGQSYNEQFF. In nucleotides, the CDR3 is TGTGCCATCCGGGGACAATCCTACAATGAGCAGTTCTTC.

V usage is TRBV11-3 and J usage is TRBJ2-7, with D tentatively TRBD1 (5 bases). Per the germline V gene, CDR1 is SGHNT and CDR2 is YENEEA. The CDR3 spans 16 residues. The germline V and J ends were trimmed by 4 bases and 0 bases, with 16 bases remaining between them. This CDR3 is CASSSGPDGFSYEQYF. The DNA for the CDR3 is TGTGCCAGCAGCTCAGGGCCTGACGGATTCTCCTACGAGCAGTACTTC.

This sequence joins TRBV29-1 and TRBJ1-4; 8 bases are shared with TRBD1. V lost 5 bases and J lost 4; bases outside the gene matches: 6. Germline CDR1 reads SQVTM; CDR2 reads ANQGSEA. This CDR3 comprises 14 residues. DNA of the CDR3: TGCAGCGTTACAGGGGGACGTGGTAATGAAAAACTGTTTTTT. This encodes CSVTGGRGNEKLFF.

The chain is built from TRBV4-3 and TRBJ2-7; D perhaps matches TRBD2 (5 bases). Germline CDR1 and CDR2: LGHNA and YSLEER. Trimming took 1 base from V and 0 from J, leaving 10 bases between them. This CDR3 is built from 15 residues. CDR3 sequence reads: CASSQGGPSSYEQYF. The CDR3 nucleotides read TGCGCCAGCAGCCAAGGAGGGCCCTCCTCCTACGAGCAGTACTTC.

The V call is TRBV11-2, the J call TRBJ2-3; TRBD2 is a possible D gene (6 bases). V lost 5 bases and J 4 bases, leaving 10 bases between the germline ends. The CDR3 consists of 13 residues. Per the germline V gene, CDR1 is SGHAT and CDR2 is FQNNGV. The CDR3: CASSRGVSDTQYF. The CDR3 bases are TGTGCCAGCAGCCGCGGGGTTTCAGATACGCAGTATTTT. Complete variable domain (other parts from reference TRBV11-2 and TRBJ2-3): EAGVAQSPRYKIIEKRQSVAFWCNPISGHATLYWYQQILGQGPKLLIQFQNNGVVDDSQLPKDRFSAERLKGVDSTLKIQPAKLEDSAVYLCASSRGVSDTQYFGPGTRLTVL.

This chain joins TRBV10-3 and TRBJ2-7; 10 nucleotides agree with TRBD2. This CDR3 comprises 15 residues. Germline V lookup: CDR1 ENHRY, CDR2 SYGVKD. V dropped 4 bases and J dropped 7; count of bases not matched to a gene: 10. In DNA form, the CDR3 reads TGTGCCATCAGTGGTACTAGCGGGAAGGGCGGGGAGCAGTACTTC. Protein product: CAISGTSGKGGEQYF.

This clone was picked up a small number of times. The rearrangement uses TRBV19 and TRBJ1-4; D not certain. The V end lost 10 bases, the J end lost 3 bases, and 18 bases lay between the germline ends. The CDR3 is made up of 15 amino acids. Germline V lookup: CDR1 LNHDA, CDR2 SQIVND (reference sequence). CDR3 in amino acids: CATWSDQVANEKLFF. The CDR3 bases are TGTGCCACCTGGAGTGATCAGGTGGCTAATGAAAAACTGTTTTTT.

CDR3 sequence: CAWSQRANYGYTF. Written as DNA, the CDR3 is TGTGCCTGGAGTCAACGGGCGAACTATGGCTACACCTTC. V gene TRBV30 combines with J gene TRBJ1-2; no clear D. CDR1 and CDR2 from the germline V gene are GTSNPN and SVGIG (reference sequence). V was pared by 2 bases and J by 2 bases, with 9 bases between. The CDR3 contains 13 residues.

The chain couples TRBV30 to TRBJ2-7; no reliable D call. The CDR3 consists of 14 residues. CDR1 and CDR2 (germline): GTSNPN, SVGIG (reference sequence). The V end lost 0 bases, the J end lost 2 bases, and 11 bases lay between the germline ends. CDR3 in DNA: TGTGCCTGGAGTGTTGGTACAAACGCCTACGAGCAGTACTTC. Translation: CAWSVGTNAYEQYF.

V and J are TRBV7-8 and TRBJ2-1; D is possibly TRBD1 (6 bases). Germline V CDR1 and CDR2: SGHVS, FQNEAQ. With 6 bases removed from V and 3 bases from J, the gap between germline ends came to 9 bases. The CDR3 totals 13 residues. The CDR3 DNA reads TGTGCCAGCAGGGCAGGGGACTACAATGAGCAGTTCTTC. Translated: CASRAGDYNEQFF. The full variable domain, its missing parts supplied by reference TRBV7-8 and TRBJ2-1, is GAGVSQSPRYKVAKRGQDVALRCDPISGHVSLFWYQQALGQGPEFLTYFQNEAQLDKSGLPSDRFFAERPEGSVSTLKIQRTQQEDSAVYLCASRAGDYNEQFFGPGTRLTVL.

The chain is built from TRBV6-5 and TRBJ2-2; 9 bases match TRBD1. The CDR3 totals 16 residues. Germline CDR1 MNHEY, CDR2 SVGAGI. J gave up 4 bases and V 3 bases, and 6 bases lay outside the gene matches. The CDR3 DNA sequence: TGTGCCAGCAGTTATACAGGGGGCAAAGTCACCGGGGAGCTGTTTTTT. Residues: CASSYTGGKVTGELFF.

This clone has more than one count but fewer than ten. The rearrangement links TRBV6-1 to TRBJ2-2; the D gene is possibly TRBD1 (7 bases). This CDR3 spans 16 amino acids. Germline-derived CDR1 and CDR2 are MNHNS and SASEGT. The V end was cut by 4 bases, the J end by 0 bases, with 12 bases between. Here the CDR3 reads CASSAGGNTNTGELFF. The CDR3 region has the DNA TGTGCCAGCAGTGCAGGGGGGAATACGAACACCGGGGAGCTGTTTTTT.

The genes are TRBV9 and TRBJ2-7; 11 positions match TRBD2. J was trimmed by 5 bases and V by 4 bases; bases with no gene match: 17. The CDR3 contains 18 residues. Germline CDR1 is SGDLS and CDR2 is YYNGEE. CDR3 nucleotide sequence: TGTGCCAGCAGCCCACCTACAACTACTAGCGGGAGTCGCAACGAGCAGTACTTC. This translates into CASSPPTTTSGSRNEQYF. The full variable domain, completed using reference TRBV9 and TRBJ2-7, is DSGVTQTPKHLITATGQRVTLRCSPRSGDLSVYWYQQSLDQGLQFLIQYYNGEERAKGNILERFSAQQFPDLHSELNLSSLELGDSALYFCASSPPTTTSGSRNEQYFGPGTRLTVT.

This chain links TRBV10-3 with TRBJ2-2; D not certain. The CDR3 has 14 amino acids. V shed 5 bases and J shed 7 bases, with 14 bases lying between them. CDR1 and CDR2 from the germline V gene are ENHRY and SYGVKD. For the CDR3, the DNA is TGTGCCATCAGTAACCATGGGCGAGGCGGGGAGCTGTTTTTT. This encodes CAISNHGRGGELFF.